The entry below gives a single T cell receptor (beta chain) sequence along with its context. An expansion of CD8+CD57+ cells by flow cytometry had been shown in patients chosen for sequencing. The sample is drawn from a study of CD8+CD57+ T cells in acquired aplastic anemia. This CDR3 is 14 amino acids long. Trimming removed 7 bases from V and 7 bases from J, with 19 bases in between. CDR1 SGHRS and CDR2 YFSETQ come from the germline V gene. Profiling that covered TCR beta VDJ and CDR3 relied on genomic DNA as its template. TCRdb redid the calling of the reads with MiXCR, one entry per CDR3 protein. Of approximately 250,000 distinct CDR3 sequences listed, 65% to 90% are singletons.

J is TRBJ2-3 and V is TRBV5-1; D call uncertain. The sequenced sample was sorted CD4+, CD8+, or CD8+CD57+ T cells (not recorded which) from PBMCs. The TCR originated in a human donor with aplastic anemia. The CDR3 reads CASGKLPGAYTQYF. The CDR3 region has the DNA TGCGCCAGCGGCAAACTGCCAGGTGCCTATACGCAGTATTTT.